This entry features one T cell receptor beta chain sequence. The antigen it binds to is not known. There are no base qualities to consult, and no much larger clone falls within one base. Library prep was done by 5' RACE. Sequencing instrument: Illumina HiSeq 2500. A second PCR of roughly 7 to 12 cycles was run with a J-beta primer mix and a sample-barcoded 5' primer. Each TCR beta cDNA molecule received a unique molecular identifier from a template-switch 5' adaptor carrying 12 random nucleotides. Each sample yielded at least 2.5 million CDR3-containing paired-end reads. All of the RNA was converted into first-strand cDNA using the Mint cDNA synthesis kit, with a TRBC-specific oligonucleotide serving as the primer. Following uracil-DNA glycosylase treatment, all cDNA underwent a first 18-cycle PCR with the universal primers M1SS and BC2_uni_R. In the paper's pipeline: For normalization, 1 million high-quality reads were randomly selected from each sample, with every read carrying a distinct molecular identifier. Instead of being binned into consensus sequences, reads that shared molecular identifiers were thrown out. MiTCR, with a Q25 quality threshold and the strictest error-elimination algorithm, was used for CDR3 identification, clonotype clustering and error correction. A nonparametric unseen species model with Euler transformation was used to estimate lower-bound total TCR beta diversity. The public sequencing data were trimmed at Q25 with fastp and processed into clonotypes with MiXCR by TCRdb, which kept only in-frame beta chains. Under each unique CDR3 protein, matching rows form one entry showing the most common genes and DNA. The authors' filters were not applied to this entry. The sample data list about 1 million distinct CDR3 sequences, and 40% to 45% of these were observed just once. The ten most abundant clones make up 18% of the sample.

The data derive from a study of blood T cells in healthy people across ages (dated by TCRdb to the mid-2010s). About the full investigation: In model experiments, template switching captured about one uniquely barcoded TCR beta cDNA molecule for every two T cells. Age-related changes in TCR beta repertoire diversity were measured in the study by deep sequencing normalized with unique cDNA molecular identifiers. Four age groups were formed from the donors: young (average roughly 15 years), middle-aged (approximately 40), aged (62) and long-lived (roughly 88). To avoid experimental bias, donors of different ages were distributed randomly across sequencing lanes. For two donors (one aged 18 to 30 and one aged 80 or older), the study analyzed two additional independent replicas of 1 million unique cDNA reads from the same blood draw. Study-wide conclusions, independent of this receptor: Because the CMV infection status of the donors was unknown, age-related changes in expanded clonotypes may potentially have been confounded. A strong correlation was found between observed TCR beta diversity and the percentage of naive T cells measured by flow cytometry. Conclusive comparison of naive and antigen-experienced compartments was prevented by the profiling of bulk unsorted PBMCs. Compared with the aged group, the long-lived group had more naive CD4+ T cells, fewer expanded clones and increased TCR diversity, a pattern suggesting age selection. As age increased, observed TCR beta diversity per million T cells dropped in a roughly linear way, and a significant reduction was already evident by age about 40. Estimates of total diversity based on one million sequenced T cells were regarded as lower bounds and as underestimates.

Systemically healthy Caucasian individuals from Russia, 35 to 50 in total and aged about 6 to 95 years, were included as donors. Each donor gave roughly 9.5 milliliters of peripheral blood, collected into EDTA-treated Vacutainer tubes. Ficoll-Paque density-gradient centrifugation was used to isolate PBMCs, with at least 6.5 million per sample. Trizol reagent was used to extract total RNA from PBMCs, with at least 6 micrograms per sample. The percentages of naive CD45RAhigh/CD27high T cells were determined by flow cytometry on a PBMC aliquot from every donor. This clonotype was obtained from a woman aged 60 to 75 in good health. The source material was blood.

The sequence in DNA is TGTGCCAGCAGTGGAGAGCGGGGAGGGGAAGACAATGAGCAGTACTTC. Its product reads: CASSGERGGEDNEQYF. The chain couples TRBV9 to TRBJ2-1; 7 central bases correspond to TRBD2. TRBJ2-7 explains the end of the DNA better; the J call may be wrong. Via the germline V gene, CDR1 is SGDLS and CDR2 YYNGEE. The CDR3 holds 16 amino acids from the cysteine to the phenylalanine. The entry retains the CDR3 DNA only, 48 bases that are in frame from base 1.